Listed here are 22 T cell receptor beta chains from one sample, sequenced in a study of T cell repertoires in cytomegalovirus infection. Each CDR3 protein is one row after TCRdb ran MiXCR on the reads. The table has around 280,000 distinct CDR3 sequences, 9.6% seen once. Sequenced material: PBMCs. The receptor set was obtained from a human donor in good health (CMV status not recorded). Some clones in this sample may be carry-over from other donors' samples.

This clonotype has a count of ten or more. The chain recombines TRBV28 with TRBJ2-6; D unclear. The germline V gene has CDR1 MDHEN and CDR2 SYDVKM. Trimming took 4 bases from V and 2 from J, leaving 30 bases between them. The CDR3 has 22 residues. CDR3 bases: TGTGCCAGCAGTTCTCACCTTGGAAGACACGTCCCTTCCTTGACTGGGGCCAACGTCCTGACTTTC. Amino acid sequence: CASSSHLGRHVPSLTGANVLTF.

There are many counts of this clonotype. The CDR3 spells CASSPTRQGKETQYF. CDR3 sequence (DNA): TGTGCCAGCAGCCCAACTCGGCAGGGAAAGGAGACCCAGTACTTC. The rearrangement uses TRBV7-9 and TRBJ2-5; D possibly corresponds to TRBD1 (5 bases). V lost 5 bases and J lost 5, with 18 bases in between. Germline V CDR1 and CDR2: SEHNR, FQNEAQ (reference sequence). This CDR3 has 15 residues. Filled out from reference TRBV7-9 and TRBJ2-5, the complete variable domain reads DTGVSQNPRHKITKRGQNVTFRCDPISEHNRLYWYRQTLGQGPEFLTYFQNEAQLEKSRLLSDRFSAERPKGSFSTLEIQRTEQGDSAMYLCASSPTRQGKETQYFGPGTRLLVL.

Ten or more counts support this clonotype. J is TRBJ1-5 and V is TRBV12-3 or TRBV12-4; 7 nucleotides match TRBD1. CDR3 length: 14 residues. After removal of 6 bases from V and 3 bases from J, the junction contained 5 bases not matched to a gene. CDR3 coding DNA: TGTGCCAGCAGCACGGGACAGTACAATCAGCCCCAGCATTTT. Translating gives CASSTGQYNQPQHF.

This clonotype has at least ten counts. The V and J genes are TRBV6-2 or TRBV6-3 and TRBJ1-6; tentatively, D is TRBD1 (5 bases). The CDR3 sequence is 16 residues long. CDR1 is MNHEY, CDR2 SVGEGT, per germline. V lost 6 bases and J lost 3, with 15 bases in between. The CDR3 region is CASSRREGYYNSPLHF. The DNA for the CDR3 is TGTGCCAGCAGCCGCAGGGAAGGCTACTATAATTCACCCCTCCACTTT.

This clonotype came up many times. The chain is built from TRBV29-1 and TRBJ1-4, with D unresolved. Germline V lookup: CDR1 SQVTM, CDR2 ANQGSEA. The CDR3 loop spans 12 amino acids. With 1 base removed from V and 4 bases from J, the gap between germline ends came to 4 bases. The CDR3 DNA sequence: TGCAGCGTTGAAGCCTTTAATGAAAAACTGTTTTTT. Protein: CSVEAFNEKLFF.

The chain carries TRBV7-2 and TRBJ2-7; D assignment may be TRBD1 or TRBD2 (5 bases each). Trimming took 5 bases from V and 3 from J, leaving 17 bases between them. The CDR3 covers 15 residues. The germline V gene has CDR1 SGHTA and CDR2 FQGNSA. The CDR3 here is CASSPKGNGGYEQYF. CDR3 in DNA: TGTGCCAGCAGCCCCAAGGGAAATGGGGGCTACGAGCAGTACTTC.

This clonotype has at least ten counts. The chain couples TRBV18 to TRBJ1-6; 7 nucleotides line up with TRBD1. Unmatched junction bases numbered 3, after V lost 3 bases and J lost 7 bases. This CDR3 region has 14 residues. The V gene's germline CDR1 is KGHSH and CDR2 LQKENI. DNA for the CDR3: TGTGCCAGCTCACCCCGGGACAGCAATTCACCCCTCCACTTT. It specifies CASSPRDSNSPLHF.

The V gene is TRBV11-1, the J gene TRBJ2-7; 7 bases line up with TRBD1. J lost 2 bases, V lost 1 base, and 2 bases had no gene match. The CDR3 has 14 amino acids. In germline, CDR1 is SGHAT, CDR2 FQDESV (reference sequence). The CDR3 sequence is CASSLDRGTYEQYV. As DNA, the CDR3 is TGTGCCAGCAGCTTAGACAGGGGAACCTACGAGCAGTACGTC.

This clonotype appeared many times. The CDR3 bases are TGTGCCAGCAGTCGTTCGATGTTGACGCAGTTCTTC. Its translation is CASSRSMLTQFF. The genes are TRBV6-2 or TRBV6-3 and TRBJ2-1; D is undetermined. Trimming removed 5 bases at V and 12 bases at J, with 14 bases between. The germline gives CDR1 MNHEY, CDR2 SVGEGT. The CDR3 has 12 amino acids.

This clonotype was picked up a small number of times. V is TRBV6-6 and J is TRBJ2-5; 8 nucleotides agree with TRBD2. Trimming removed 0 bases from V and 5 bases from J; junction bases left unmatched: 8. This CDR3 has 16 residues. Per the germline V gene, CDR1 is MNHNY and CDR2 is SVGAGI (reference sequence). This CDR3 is CASSYSGLAYEETQYF. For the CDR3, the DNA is TGTGCCAGCAGTTACTCCGGACTAGCCTACGAGGAGACCCAGTACTTC.

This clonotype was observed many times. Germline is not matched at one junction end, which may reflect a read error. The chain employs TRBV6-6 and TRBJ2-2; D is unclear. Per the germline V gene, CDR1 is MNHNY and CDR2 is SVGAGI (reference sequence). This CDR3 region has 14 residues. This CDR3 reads CASSYSGYTGELFF. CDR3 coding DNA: TGTGCCAGCAGTTACTCGGGGTACACAGGGGAGCTGTTTTTT.

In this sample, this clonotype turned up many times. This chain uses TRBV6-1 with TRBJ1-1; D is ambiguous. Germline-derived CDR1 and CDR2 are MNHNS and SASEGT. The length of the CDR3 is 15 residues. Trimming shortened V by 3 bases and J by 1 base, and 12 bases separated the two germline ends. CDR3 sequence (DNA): TGTGCCAGCAGTGAGGCCGGACTTCCGAACACTGAAGCTTTCTTT. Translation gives CASSEAGLPNTEAFF.

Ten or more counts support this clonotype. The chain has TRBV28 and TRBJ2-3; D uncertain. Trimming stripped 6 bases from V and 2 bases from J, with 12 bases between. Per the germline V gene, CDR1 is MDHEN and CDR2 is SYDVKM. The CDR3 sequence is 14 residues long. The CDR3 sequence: CASRGRPFTDTQYF. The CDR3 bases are TGTGCCAGCAGGGGCAGACCTTTCACAGATACGCAGTATTTT.

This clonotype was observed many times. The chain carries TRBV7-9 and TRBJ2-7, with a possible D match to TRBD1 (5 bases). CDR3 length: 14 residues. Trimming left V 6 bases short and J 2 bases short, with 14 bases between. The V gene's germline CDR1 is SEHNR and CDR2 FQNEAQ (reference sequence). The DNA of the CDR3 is TGTGCCAGCAGGAATCGAGCAGGGACCTACGAGCAGTACTTC. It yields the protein CASRNRAGTYEQYF.

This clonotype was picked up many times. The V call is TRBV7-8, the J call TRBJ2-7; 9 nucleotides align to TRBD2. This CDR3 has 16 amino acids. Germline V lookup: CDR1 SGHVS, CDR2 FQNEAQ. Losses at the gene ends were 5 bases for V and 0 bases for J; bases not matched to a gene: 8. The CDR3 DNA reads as TGTGCCAGCAGCCCGCGAACTAGCGGGTCCTCCTACGAGCAGTACGTC. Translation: CASSPRTSGSSYEQYV.

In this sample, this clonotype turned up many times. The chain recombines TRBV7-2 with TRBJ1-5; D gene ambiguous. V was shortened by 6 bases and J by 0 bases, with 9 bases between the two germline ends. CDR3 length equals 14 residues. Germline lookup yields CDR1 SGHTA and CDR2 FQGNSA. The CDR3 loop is CASSQRDSNQPQHF. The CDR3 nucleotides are TGTGCCAGCAGTCAGAGGGATAGCAATCAGCCCCAGCATTTT.

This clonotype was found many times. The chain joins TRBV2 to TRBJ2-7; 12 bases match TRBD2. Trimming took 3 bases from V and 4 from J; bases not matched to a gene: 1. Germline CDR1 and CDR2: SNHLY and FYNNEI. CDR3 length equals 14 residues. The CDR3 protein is CASSDTSGRYEQYF. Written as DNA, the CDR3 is TGTGCCAGCAGTGACACTAGCGGGAGGTACGAGCAGTACTTC.

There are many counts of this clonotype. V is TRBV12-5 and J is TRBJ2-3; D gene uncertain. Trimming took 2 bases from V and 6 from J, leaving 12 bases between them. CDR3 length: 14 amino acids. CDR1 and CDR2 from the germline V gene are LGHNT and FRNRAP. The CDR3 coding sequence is TGTGCTAGTGGTTTGTGGGCAAACTTGGATACGCAGTATTTT. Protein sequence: CASGLWANLDTQYF.

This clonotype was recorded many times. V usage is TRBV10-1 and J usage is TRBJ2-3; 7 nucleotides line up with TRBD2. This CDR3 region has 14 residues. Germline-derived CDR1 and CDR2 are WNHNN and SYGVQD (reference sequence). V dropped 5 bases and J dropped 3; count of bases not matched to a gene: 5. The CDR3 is CASSQRGDTDTQYF. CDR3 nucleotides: TGCGCCAGCAGTCAACGGGGGGATACAGATACGCAGTATTTT.

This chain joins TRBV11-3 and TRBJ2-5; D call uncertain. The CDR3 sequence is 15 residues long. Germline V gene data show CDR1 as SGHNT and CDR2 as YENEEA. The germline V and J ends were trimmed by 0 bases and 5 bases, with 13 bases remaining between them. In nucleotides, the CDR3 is TGTGCCAGCAGCTTAGATAGGGCCTTGGCGGAGACCCAGTACTTC. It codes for CASSLDRALAETQYF. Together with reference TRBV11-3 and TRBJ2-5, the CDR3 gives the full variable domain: EAGVVQSPRYKIIEKKQPVAFWCNPISGHNTLYWYLQNLGQGPELLIRYENEEAVDDSQLPKDRFSAERLKGVDSTLKIQPAELGDSAVYLCASSLDRALAETQYFGPGTRLLVL.

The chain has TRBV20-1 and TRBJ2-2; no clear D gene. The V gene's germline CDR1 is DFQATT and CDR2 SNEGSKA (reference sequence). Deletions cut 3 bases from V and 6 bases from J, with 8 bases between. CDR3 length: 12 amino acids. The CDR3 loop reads CSASSPAGELFF. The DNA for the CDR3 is TGCAGTGCTAGCAGCCCCGCCGGGGAGCTGTTTTTT.

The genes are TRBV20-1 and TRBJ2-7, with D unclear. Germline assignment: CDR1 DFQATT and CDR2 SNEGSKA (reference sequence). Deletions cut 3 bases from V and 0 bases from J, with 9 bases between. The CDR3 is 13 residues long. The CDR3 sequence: CSASRGVSYEQYF. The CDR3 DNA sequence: TGCAGTGCTAGTCGTGGGGTCTCCTACGAGCAGTACTTC.